This T cell receptor beta chain comes out of a study of OX40 agonist ivuxolimab in advanced cancers. Sequencing was performed with immunoSEQ multiplex PCR; in TCRdb, only in-frame clones are kept and a portion is missing. The table includes tens of thousands of clones, around 90% detected once. This CDR3 is built from 13 residues. CDR1 and CDR2 (germline): LNHNV, YYDKDF (reference sequence). V was clipped by 1 base and J by 0 bases, with 3 bases between them. This chain links TRBV15 with TRBJ1-1; D gene ambiguous. The sequence came from an adult with an advanced solid tumor such as melanoma, head and neck, liver or kidney cancer. The sequences come from CD4+ or CD8+ T cells sorted from blood, collected in a trial of the OX40 agonist ivuxolimab. For the CDR3, the DNA is TGTGCCACCAGCAGAGGGATGAACACTGAAGCTTTCTTT. It specifies CATSRGMNTEAFF.